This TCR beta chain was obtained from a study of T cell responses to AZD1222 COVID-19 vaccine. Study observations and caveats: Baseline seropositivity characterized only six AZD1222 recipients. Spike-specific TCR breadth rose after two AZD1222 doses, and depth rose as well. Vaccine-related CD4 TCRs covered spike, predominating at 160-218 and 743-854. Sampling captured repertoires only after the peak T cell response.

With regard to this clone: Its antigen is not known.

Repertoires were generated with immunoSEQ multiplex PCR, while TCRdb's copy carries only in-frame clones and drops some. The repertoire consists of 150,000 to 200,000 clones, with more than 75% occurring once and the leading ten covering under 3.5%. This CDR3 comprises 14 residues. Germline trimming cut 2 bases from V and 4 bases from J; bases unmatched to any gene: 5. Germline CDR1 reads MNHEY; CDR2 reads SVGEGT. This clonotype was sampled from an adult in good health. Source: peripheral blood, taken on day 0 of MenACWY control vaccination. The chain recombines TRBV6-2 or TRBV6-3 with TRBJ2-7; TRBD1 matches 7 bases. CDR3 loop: CASSYPGQRYEQYF. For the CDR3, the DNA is TGTGCCAGCAGTTACCCGGGACAGAGGTACGAGCAGTACTTC.